Presented here are 15 T cell receptor beta chains from one specimen sequenced in a study of T cell changes during pregnancy in multiple sclerosis. The data were produced by immunoSEQ multiplex PCR, yet TCRdb's version contains in-frame clones alone and is incomplete. The sample yields roughly 58,000 clones, roughly 92% seen once. The source was CD8+ T cells from peripheral blood mononuclear cells, collected in the third trimester of pregnancy. Receptor source: a female donor with multiple sclerosis, enrolled in a pregnancy study.

The rearrangement uses TRBV6-5 and TRBJ2-3; tentatively, D is TRBD2 (5 bases). CDR1 is MNHEY and CDR2 is SVGAGI in the germline V gene. The CDR3 loop spans 13 amino acids. Trimming pared 8 bases from V and 4 bases from J, leaving 13 bases between. For the CDR3, the DNA is TGTGCCAGCGGTTCCCAGAGGGCAGATACGCAGTATTTT. It codes for CASGSQRADTQYF.

This clone was seen just once. V is TRBV6-4 and J is TRBJ2-3; D possibly corresponds to TRBD1 (6 bases). This CDR3 has 14 residues. The V and J ends lost 3 bases and 7 bases respectively, with 14 bases between them. Germline V gene data show CDR1 as MRHNA and CDR2 as SNTAGT. As DNA, the CDR3 is TGTGCCAGCAGTGAAGGGACACGGTCGCATACGCAGTATTTT. As protein: CASSEGTRSHTQYF.

The rearrangement joins TRBV7-9 to TRBJ2-5; 8 positions match TRBD2. Per germline, CDR1 SEHNR and CDR2 FQNEAQ (reference sequence). This CDR3 has 16 amino acids. The V gene end was trimmed by 6 bases and the J gene end by 1 base; junction bases not matched to a gene: 10. The CDR3 DNA is TGTGCCAGCAGTTACGAAGCGGGGGCCATCCAAGAGACCCAGTACTTC. Translating gives CASSYEAGAIQETQYF. Full variable domain (rest looked up from reference TRBV7-9 and TRBJ2-5): DTGVSQNPRHKITKRGQNVTFRCDPISEHNRLYWYRQTLGQGPEFLTYFQNEAQLEKSRLLSDRFSAERPKGSFSTLEIQRTEQGDSAMYLCASSYEAGAIQETQYFGPGTRLLVL.

The chain is built from TRBV18 and TRBJ2-4, with D unresolved. The germline CDR1 and CDR2 sequences are KGHSH and LQKENI. This CDR3 is built from 20 residues. With 0 bases removed from V and 0 bases from J, the gap between germline ends came to 21 bases. CDR3 nucleotides: TGTGCCAGCTCACCACCGCTTCAGGCCGAACCGCCCTTAGCCAAAAACATTCAGTACTTC. Translating gives CASSPPLQAEPPLAKNIQYF. Supplemented by reference TRBV18 and TRBJ2-4, the full variable domain reads NAGVMQNPRHLVRRRGQEARLRCSPMKGHSHVYWYRQLPEEGLKFMVYLQKENIIDESGMPKERFSAEFPKEGPSILRIQQVVRGDSAAYFCASSPPLQAEPPLAKNIQYFGAGTRLSVL.

This rearrangement joins TRBV28 to TRBJ2-7; possible D gene TRBD2, 6 bases. V dropped 6 bases and J dropped 3 bases, with 15 bases sitting between them. Germline CDR1 and CDR2: MDHEN and SYDVKM. This CDR3 comprises 14 residues. The CDR3 sequence: CASSPRLAFYEQYF. For the CDR3, the DNA is TGTGCCAGCAGCCCCAGGCTAGCGTTCTACGAGCAGTACTTC.

This clone was found once. The chain is built from TRBV11-2 and TRBJ2-7; D perhaps matches TRBD2 (6 bases). V shed 0 bases and J shed 2 bases, with 14 bases lying between them. The germline V gene has CDR1 SGHAT and CDR2 FQNNGV. The CDR3 length is 16 residues. The chain's CDR3 is CASSLERAGPAYEQYF. CDR3 nucleotide sequence: TGTGCCAGCAGCTTAGAGAGGGCGGGACCCGCCTACGAGCAGTACTTC.

The chain joins TRBV7-3 to TRBJ2-7; D perhaps matches TRBD1 (6 bases). Trimming stripped 0 bases from V and 4 bases from J, with 25 bases between. The CDR3 contains 19 residues. From germline, CDR1 is SGHTA and CDR2 FQGTGA. DNA of the CDR3: TGTGCCAGCAGCTTAACCCGAACCCGGACAGATGAGGGCCCGTACGAGCAGTACTTC. The encoded protein is CASSLTRTRTDEGPYEQYF.

V gene TRBV30 combines with J gene TRBJ2-7; D gene unclear. The CDR3 contains 10 residues. V shed 4 bases and J shed 6 bases, with 7 bases lying between them. Per germline, CDR1 GTSNPN and CDR2 SVGIG (reference sequence). The DNA for the CDR3 is TGTGCCTGGATCACGGGCGAGCAGTACTTC. Translation: CAWITGEQYF.

The V call is TRBV5-1, the J call TRBJ2-1; TRBD2 matches at 7 bases. The CDR3 spans 18 residues. V gave up 0 bases and J gave up 5 bases; unmatched junction bases: 14. The V gene's germline CDR1 is SGHRS and CDR2 YFSETQ. The CDR3 DNA is TGCGCCAGCAGCTTGGCCCGGAAGACTAGCCGGAGGGACAATGAGCAGTTCTTC. Translating it yields CASSLARKTSRRDNEQFF. The whole variable domain, remainder taken from reference TRBV5-1 and TRBJ2-1, is KAGVTQTPRYLIKTRGQQVTLSCSPISGHRSVSWYQQTPGQGLQFLFEYFSETQRNKGNFPGRFSGRQFSNSRSEMNVSTLELGDSALYLCASSLARKTSRRDNEQFFGPGTRLTVL.

As to this clone: At one of its ends the junction is not consistent with the germline gene, which may arise from a read error. Distinct nucleotide sequences in the sample also encode this CDR3. V gene TRBV5-1 combines with J gene TRBJ1-1, with 7 bases lining up with TRBD1. The CDR3 is 14 amino acids. Per the germline V gene, CDR1 is SGHRS and CDR2 is YFSETQ. CDR3 sequence: CASGSGQPNTEAFF. The DNA for the CDR3 is TGCGCCAGCGGATCGGGACAGCCGAACACTGAGGCTTTCTTT.

The chain carries TRBV2 and TRBJ2-7; 8 nucleotides align to TRBD2. V trimming: 4 bases; J trimming: 5 bases; junction bases outside the gene matches: 10. There are 15 residues in the CDR3. Germline V gene lookup returns CDR1 SNHLY and CDR2 FYNNEI. The CDR3, as DNA: TGTGCCAGCAGTGTTTCTAGCGGGTTCTTACACGAGCAGTACTTC. Its translation: CASSVSSGFLHEQYF.

The CDR3 sequence: CASSTRDYYHYNEQFF. The CDR3 bases are TGTGCCAGCAGCACCCGAGACTACTACCACTACAATGAGCAGTTCTTC. This chain links TRBV13 with TRBJ2-1; tentatively, D is TRBD2 (5 bases). Per germline, CDR1 PRHDT and CDR2 FYEKMQ (reference sequence). The CDR3 consists of 16 residues. V shed 5 bases and J shed 3 bases, with 17 bases lying between them. Together with reference TRBV13 and TRBJ2-1, the CDR3 gives the full variable domain: AAGVIQSPRHLIKEKRETATLKCYPIPRHDTVYWYQQGPGQDPQFLISFYEKMQSDKGSIPDRFSAQQFSDYHSELNMSSLELGDSALYFCASSTRDYYHYNEQFFGPGTRLTVL.

Comments on this clone: A junction end diverges from the germline sequence, so it may reflect a read error. The chain employs TRBV7-7 and TRBJ2-7; maybe TRBD2 (5 bases). Per germline, CDR1 SSHAT and CDR2 FNYEAQ (reference sequence). CDR3 size: 13 residues. CDR3 bases: TGTGCTAGCAGCGAGGGTAGCTCCTACGAGCAGTACTTC. Translated: CASSEGSSYEQYF.

The rearrangement joins TRBV5-1 to TRBJ2-7, with 7 bases fitting TRBD2. Germline CDR1 and CDR2: SGHRS and YFSETQ. There are 16 residues in the CDR3. With V trimmed by 0 bases and J by 1 base, 7 bases remained unmatched. CDR3 residues: CASSLVSSGVSYEQYF. CDR3 in DNA: TGCGCCAGCAGCTTGGTGTCCAGCGGGGTTTCCTACGAGCAGTACTTC.

The CDR3 DNA reads TGTGCCAGCATGACGGGGGAATTGTATGGCTACACCTTC. Translated: CASMTGELYGYTF. The genes are TRBV28 and TRBJ1-2; D possibly corresponds to TRBD1 (5 bases). Germline loops: CDR1 MDHEN, CDR2 SYDVKM. The CDR3 length is 13 residues. Trimming took 7 bases from V and 5 from J, leaving 14 bases between them.